Listed below are T cell receptor beta chains from one sample, sequenced in a study of T cell responses to AZD1222 COVID-19 vaccine. The repertoire was sequenced with immunoSEQ multiplex PCR; TCRdb's copy has only in-frame clones and lacks some. This table has 150,000 to 160,000 clones, roughly nine tenths appearing once. Sequencing was performed on peripheral blood, taken on day 0 of AZD1222 vaccination. These receptors came from an adult in good health. The conserved cysteine and the conserved F or W are not part of the CDR3 here.

cdr3_length,j_call,v_call,cdr3_aa
11,TRBJ1-1,TRBV7-9,ASSLDAGLEAF
12,TRBJ1-5,TRBV19,ASRQGESNQPQH
13,TRBJ1-5,TRBV5-8,ASSFGQGGTQPQH
11,TRBJ1-5,TRBV15,ATGQGARQPQH
12,TRBJ2-7,TRBV6-2/TRBV6-3,ASRPRQESYEQY
12,TRBJ2-3,TRBV4-1,ASSLNSYQDTQY
11,TRBJ1-4,TRBV28,ASSLLGNEKLF
11,TRBJ2-2,TRBV15,ATGKANTGELF
11,TRBJ1-2,TRBV29-1,SVPRRGVYGYT
13,TRBJ1-5,TRBV7-2,ASSRGGPSNQPQH
10,TRBJ1-2,TRBV6-1,ASSDRYYGYT
15,TRBJ2-1,TRBV18,ASSRIRGQGGYNEQF
11,TRBJ1-1,TRBV19,ASRTNQGAEAF
13,TRBJ2-3,TRBV6-1,ASSDLGLSTDTQY
11,TRBJ2-7,TRBV5-6,ASRVRGANEQY
11,TRBJ1-1,TRBV5-1,ASSPRGDLPAF
11,TRBJ1-2,TRBV5-6,ASSLAGFSGYT
12,TRBJ1-1,TRBV7-8,ASSFTGRVTEAF
14,TRBJ2-3,TRBV11-2,ASSFQGQGPTDTQY
12,TRBJ2-1,TRBV4-3,ASSQQGASNEQF
10,TRBJ2-5,TRBV7-2,ASSFGVETQY
13,TRBJ2-2,TRBV28,ASSDLRGGTGELF
13,TRBJ1-6,TRBV3-1/TRBV3-2,ASSQDPGRGSPLH
13,TRBJ2-7,TRBV4-3,ASSHSGQGIDEQY
13,TRBJ1-5,TRBV4-3,ASSQDEGSNQPQH
12,TRBJ2-1,TRBV19,ASSISLTYNEQF
12,TRBJ2-3,TRBV6-5,ASSSPRVLNTQY